This is a list of T cell receptor beta chains from one sample in a study of cytomegalovirus exposure and HLA in healthy donors. Method: immunoSEQ multiplex PCR; TCRdb's copy keeps in-frame clones and lacks some. In the table there are about 110,000 clones, 86% of which are singletons. Sequencing input: PBMCs. These receptors all come from a man between 40 and 49 years old in good health and CMV-seronegative. The CDR3 runs from the conserved cysteine through the conserved F or W. The D gene is left open where the match is weak. Some rows mark clone size as missing; the rest say once, few, many or name a class of expanded clone.

D,J,V,length,size,CDR3,DNA
TRBD2,TRBJ2-3,TRBV5-1,14,-,CASSGGGAKDTQYF,TGCGCCAGCAGCGGCGGGGGGGCTAAAGATACGCAGTATTTT
TRBD1,TRBJ1-1,TRBV4-3,15,-,CASSQENAGGRKAFF,TGCGCCAGCAGCCAAGAGAATGCAGGGGGGCGGAAAGCTTTCTTT
-,TRBJ1-2,TRBV5-1,13,-,CASSLEGVEGYTF,TGCGCCAGCAGCTTGGAGGGGGTCGAGGGCTACACCTTC
TRBD1,TRBJ1-1,TRBV2,15,-,CASSARQGWQTEAFF,TGTGCCAGCAGTGCCCGACAGGGTTGGCAGACTGAAGCTTTCTTT
-,TRBJ1-5,TRBV4-2,14,few,CASSQAGGNQPQHF,TGTGCCAGCAGCCAGGCAGGGGGCAATCAGCCCCAGCATTTT
-,TRBJ2-3,TRBV19,11,-,CASFLTDTQYF,TGTGCCAGTTTTCTCACAGATACGCAGTATTTT
-,TRBJ1-3,TRBV2,14,-,CASSRLSSGNTIYF,TGTGCCTCTAGCAGGCTTAGCTCTGGAAACACCATATATTTT
-,TRBJ1-4,TRBV2,15,few,CASSEGDGGNEKLFF,TGTGCCAGCAGTGAAGGGGACGGGGGGAATGAAAAACTGTTTTTT
TRBD2,TRBJ2-5,TRBV4-2,19,once,CASSQEGASGGAVRETQYF,TGTGCCAGCAGCCAAGAGGGGGCTAGCGGGGGGGCCGTGAGAGAGACCCAGTACTTC
TRBD1,TRBJ2-6,TRBV15,17,-,CATSTTRQGSGANVLTF,TGTGCCACCAGCACAACACGACAGGGCTCTGGGGCCAACGTCCTGACTTTC
TRBD1,TRBJ2-2,TRBV18,15,-,CASSPGTGDTGELFF,TGTGCCAGCTCACCCGGGACAGGGGACACCGGGGAGCTGTTTTTT
TRBD2,TRBJ2-1,TRBV5-1,15,-,CASSSGTSFSVEQFF,TGCGCCAGCAGCTCCGGGACTAGCTTTTCGGTTGAGCAGTTCTTC
-,TRBJ1-6,TRBV27,17,-,CASSPGNFDLLNSPLHF,TGTGCCAGCAGCCCCGGGAACTTCGACCTCCTTAATTCACCCCTCCACTTT
-,TRBJ1-2,TRBV6-1,12,-,CASNRQGLGYTF,TGTGCCAGCAATCGGCAGGGGCTTGGCTACACCTTC
TRBD1,TRBJ2-5,TRBV18,16,-,CASSPFDRGNKETQYF,TGTGCCAGCTCACCCTTCGACAGGGGGAACAAAGAGACCCAGTACTTC
TRBD1,TRBJ1-6,TRBV27,15,-,CASSTRDRGGPPLHF,TGTGCCAGCAGTACCCGGGACAGGGGCGGGCCACCCCTCCACTTT
TRBD1,TRBJ1-3,TRBV6-6,16,-,CASSYTVQGSGNTIYF,TGTGCCAGCAGTTACACGGTACAGGGGTCTGGAAACACCATATATTTT
-,TRBJ1-6,TRBV7-2,14,-,CASRLVQGNSPLHF,TGTGCCAGCAGATTAGTACAGGGTAATTCACCCCTCCACTTT
-,TRBJ1-1,TRBV11-2,14,-,CASSLGQANTEAFF,TGTGCCAGCAGCTTAGGACAAGCAAACACTGAAGCTTTCTTT
TRBD1,TRBJ1-5,TRBV6-1,13,few,CASSGQGDQPQHF,TGTGCCAGCAGCGGACAGGGGGATCAGCCCCAGCATTTT
TRBD2,TRBJ2-3,TRBV4-1,15,-,CASGRLAGEGDTQYF,TGCGCCAGCGGGAGACTAGCGGGGGAAGGGGATACGCAGTATTTT
-,TRBJ1-3,TRBV6-5,14,-,CASTPTAKGNTIYF,TGTGCCAGCACCCCGACAGCCAAAGGAAACACCATATATTTT
-,TRBJ2-7,TRBV6-1,12,-,CASSIPTSEQYF,TGTGCCAGCAGTATACCCACTTCCGAGCAGTACTTC
-,TRBJ1-5,TRBV2,15,few,CASTSEGSSNQPQHF,TGTGCCAGCACGTCGGAGGGCAGTAGCAATCAGCCCCAGCATTTT
-,TRBJ1-1,TRBV7-9,13,-,CASSNGGDTEAFF,TGTGCCAGCAGCAACGGGGGGGACACTGAAGCTTTCTTT
TRBD2,TRBJ2-7,TRBV6-6,13,-,CASRAGGPYEQYF,TGTGCCAGCAGAGCGGGGGGGCCTTACGAGCAGTACTTC
TRBD1,TRBJ1-1,TRBV7-9,19,-,CASSLKFGTESLRNTEAFF,TGTGCCAGCAGCTTAAAATTCGGGACAGAGAGTTTAAGGAACACTGAAGCTTTCTTT
TRBD1,TRBJ2-5,TRBV5-1,15,once,CASSLTGATQETQYF,TGCGCCAGCAGCTTGACAGGGGCCACACAAGAGACCCAGTACTTC